The clone carrying this TCR beta chain has only a few counts. The record originates from a study of human T cells and chemical hapten exposure. Whole-study context: Small differences in pooled library volume mainly drove the variation in TCR yields per sample.

Noted time point: patch test 2, 6 weeks after DPC sensitization. The treatment here: therapeutic diphenylcyclopropenone sensitization with weekly scalp DPC. This CDR3 is built from 13 residues. Trimming shortened V by 0 bases and J by 3 bases, and 8 bases separated the two germline ends. Germline V gene lookup returns CDR1 GTSNPN and CDR2 SVGIG (reference sequence). Using its own MiXCR run on the RACE reads, TCRdb lists one record per CDR3 protein. The data contain some 70,000 distinct CDR3 sequences, around 10% of them singletons. Sequencing used whole blood, obtained in connection with sensitization to the hapten diphenylcyclopropenone (DPC). The J gene is TRBJ1-1, the V gene TRBV30; the D gene is possibly TRBD1 (5 bases). This clonotype originated in a woman aged 45-65 years with alopecia areata. Some clones in this sample may be carry-over from other donors' samples. The CDR3 spells CAWSVRGDTEAFF. For the CDR3, the DNA is TGTGCCTGGAGTGTTAGGGGTGACACTGAAGCTTTCTTT.